The 14 T cell receptor beta chains in this list originate from one sample, sequenced in a study of T-cell memory formation after mild COVID-19. MiXCR was run by TCRdb on the 5' RACE reads, yielding one entry per CDR3 protein. This sample carries approximately 98,000 distinct CDR3 sequences, over 15% of them seen once, and the ten largest clones take roughly 6%. The sequencing input was PBMCs or a T cell subset sorted from them (not recorded which). These receptors all stem from a man aged 18 to 30 who had mild COVID-19 (a few samples of this study predate the infection). Cell type and time point are not known.

This clonotype was detected a few times. This chain uses TRBV3-1 with TRBJ1-4, with TRBD1 as a possible D gene (6 bases). V lost 1 base, J lost 6 bases, and 15 bases lay in between. CDR1 LGHDT and CDR2 YNNKEL come from the germline V gene (reference sequence). The length of the CDR3 is 16 residues. The CDR3 reads CASSQGQGTGYEKLFF. CDR3 bases: TGTGCCAGCAGCCAAGGGCAGGGGACGGGATATGAAAAACTGTTTTTT.

This clonotype has a handful of counts. The V and J genes are TRBV11-2 and TRBJ2-5; TRBD2 matches 8 bases. This CDR3 has 15 residues. The germline gives CDR1 SGHAT, CDR2 FQNNGV. V lost 3 bases, J lost 5 bases, and 8 bases stayed unmatched. CDR3 protein: CASSFGGGTGETQYF. Here the CDR3 DNA reads TGTGCCAGCAGCTTTGGCGGGGGGACCGGGGAGACCCAGTACTTC. Using reference TRBV11-2 and TRBJ2-5 for the parts outside the CDR3, the full variable domain is EAGVAQSPRYKIIEKRQSVAFWCNPISGHATLYWYQQILGQGPKLLIQFQNNGVVDDSQLPKDRFSAERLKGVDSTLKIQPAKLEDSAVYLCASSFGGGTGETQYFGPGTRLLVL.

This clonotype was seen only a few times. The rearrangement links TRBV30 to TRBJ2-3; possibly TRBD2 for D (5 bases). V was trimmed by 4 bases and J by 2 bases, leaving 10 bases between them. This CDR3 comprises 13 residues. Germline V gives CDR1 GTSNPN, CDR2 SVGIG (reference sequence). The CDR3 DNA sequence: TGTGCCTGGAAGGGAGCTAACACAGATACGCAGTATTTT. Translated, it gives CAWKGANTDTQYF.

This clonotype was recorded many times. CDR3 DNA sequence: TGTGCCTGGAAACAGATCCTAGCTATGAACACTGAAGCTTTCTTT. It yields the protein CAWKQILAMNTEAFF. The chain joins TRBV30 to TRBJ1-1; D unresolved. Germline V gene lookup returns CDR1 GTSNPN and CDR2 SVGIG (reference sequence). This CDR3 comprises 15 residues. The V end was cut by 4 bases, the J end by 0 bases, with 15 bases between. Looking up the rest from reference TRBV30 and TRBJ1-1 gives the full variable domain: SQTIHQWPATLVQPVGSPLSLECTVEGTSNPNLYWYRQAAGRGLQLLFYSVGIGQISSEVPQNLSASRPQDRQFILSSKKLLLSDSGFYLCAWKQILAMNTEAFFGQGTRLTVV.

This clonotype has a handful of counts. V and J are TRBV7-3 and TRBJ2-3; TRBD1 matches at 8 bases. CDR1 and CDR2 (germline): SGHTA, FQGTGA. The CDR3 consists of 15 residues. V shed 4 bases, J shed 3 bases, and the junction held 6 bases outside the gene matches. CDR3 nucleotides: TGTGCCAGCAGCTCCAGGGGGCAGGGGACAGATACGCAGTATTTT. Protein: CASSSRGQGTDTQYF.

There are a few counts of this clonotype. J is TRBJ2-3 and V is TRBV7-2; D gene ambiguous. V was clipped by 3 bases and J by 6 bases, with 13 bases between them. The length of the CDR3 is 14 residues. The germline gives CDR1 SGHTA, CDR2 FQGNSA. The CDR3 region is CASSLRKLADTQYF. DNA for the CDR3: TGTGCCAGCAGCTTGAGGAAGCTGGCCGATACGCAGTATTTT.

This chain links TRBV7-2 with TRBJ2-5; 11 nucleotides match TRBD2. J was trimmed by 5 bases and V by 3 bases; bases with no gene match: 8. CDR1 is SGHTA and CDR2 is FQGNSA in the germline V gene. This CDR3 has 16 residues. DNA for the CDR3: TGTGCCAGCAGCTTCCTTAGCGGGGGGGCGGGGGAGACCCAGTACTTC. The encoded protein is CASSFLSGGAGETQYF.

J is TRBJ2-3 and V is TRBV4-3; D gene ambiguous. The CDR3 has 13 residues. V was clipped by 0 bases and J by 6 bases, with 7 bases between them. The germline gives CDR1 LGHNA, CDR2 YSLEER. Here the CDR3 DNA reads TGCGCCAGCAGCCAAGAGGGTTGGGATACGCAGTATTTT. This translates into CASSQEGWDTQYF.

The chain joins TRBV7-8 to TRBJ2-2, with D unclear. The V gene's germline CDR1 is SGHVS and CDR2 FQNEAQ. Between the trimmed V and J ends, which lost 7 bases and 2 bases, there was a span of 8 bases. CDR3 size: 13 residues. This CDR3 is CASTQDNTGELFF. CDR3 in DNA: TGTGCCAGCACCCAGGACAACACCGGGGAGCTGTTTTTT.

In its sample, this clonotype was seen a few times. The rearrangement joins TRBV5-4 to TRBJ2-7; possibly TRBD1 for D (6 bases). Germline CDR1 SGHNT, CDR2 YYREEE (reference sequence). This CDR3 has 15 residues. The V gene lost 4 bases and the J gene lost 6 bases, with 20 bases spanning the gap. CDR3 sequence: CASSLGATNPGEQYF. DNA of the CDR3: TGTGCCAGCAGCCTGGGGGCGACGAATCCCGGCGAGCAGTACTTC.

This clonotype appeared a few times. The rearrangement joins TRBV6-2 or TRBV6-3 to TRBJ1-1, with D unresolved. CDR1 MNHEY and CDR2 SVGEGT come from the germline V gene. Trimming cost V 7 bases and J 4 bases, with 13 bases left between them. The CDR3 spans 13 residues. This chain's CDR3 is CASKDPLPTEAFF. In nucleotides, the CDR3 is TGTGCCAGCAAGGATCCCTTGCCCACTGAAGCTTTCTTT.

The V call is TRBV4-1, the J call TRBJ1-5, with D perhaps TRBD1 (5 bases). Germline assignment: CDR1 MGHRA and CDR2 YSYEKL. The CDR3 runs to 16 residues. The V and J ends lost 6 bases and 1 base respectively, with 16 bases between them. Here the CDR3 reads CASSPGHSGSNQPQHF. DNA of the CDR3: TGCGCCAGCAGTCCCGGACATTCAGGCAGCAATCAGCCCCAGCATTTT.

The rearrangement uses TRBV28 and TRBJ1-2; no clear D gene. The length of the CDR3 is 12 residues. Germline CDR1 and CDR2: MDHEN and SYDVKM. V lost 5 bases to trimming and J lost 4 bases, with 8 bases between them. The CDR3 region has the DNA TGTGCCAGCAGTCAACGGTCCTATGGCTACACCTTC. This codes for CASSQRSYGYTF.

This clonotype has a handful of counts. This chain links TRBV5-1 with TRBJ2-7; 7 positions agree with TRBD1. The J segment lost 3 bases and the V segment lost 0 bases, leaving 12 bases of the junction unmatched. Germline CDR1 SGHRS, CDR2 YFSETQ. The CDR3 sequence is 17 residues long. The CDR3 nucleotides read TGCGCCAGCAGCTTGGCCCAGGGGGACCCCGAAGACTACGAGCAGTACGTC. Its protein is CASSLAQGDPEDYEQYV.